The present TCR beta chain was sequenced within a study of blood T cell repertoires in COVID-19. Study overall: Samples of COVID-19 (acute and convalescent) were obtained from the United States, Italy and Spain.

The CDR3 runs 17 residues. Looked up from germline, CDR1 is SGHAT and CDR2 is FQNNGV. V lost 3 bases and J lost 0, with 17 bases in between. In the study's own analysis: Amplification of reference gene primers was used by the study to estimate nucleated cell counts. Assay used: immunoSEQ multiplex PCR; TCRdb lists only in-frame clones, some missing. From that table come the V and J calls and clone size; the DNA was used to work out D and trimming. The sample consists of 130,000 to 150,000 clones, 84% of them appearing once. In terms of age and location, participants ranged from roughly 18 to 90 years and lived in fewer than 30 US areas.

The source is a woman in her fifties or sixties who had been exposed to COVID-19. The V call is TRBV11-2, the J call TRBJ1-2; weak D call: TRBD1 (6 bases). What was sequenced was PBMCs or T cells enriched from blood (not recorded which). CDR3 DNA sequence: TGTGCCAGCAGCTTGGGTCCGACAGGCCAAGCTAACTATGGCTACACCTTC. This translates into CASSLGPTGQANYGYTF. Combining the CDR3 with reference TRBV11-2 and TRBJ1-2 gives the whole variable domain EAGVAQSPRYKIIEKRQSVAFWCNPISGHATLYWYQQILGQGPKLLIQFQNNGVVDDSQLPKDRFSAERLKGVDSTLKIQPAKLEDSAVYLCASSLGPTGQANYGYTFGSGTRLTVV.